Listed here are 21 T cell receptor beta chains from one sample, sequenced in a study of T cells in localized non-small cell lung cancer. Sequenced by immunoSEQ multiplex PCR; TCRdb stores in-frame clones only, minus some. The data contain 60,000 to 65,000 clones, roughly 90% of them singletons. Sequencing was performed on peripheral blood, taken before any cancer treatment. The receptors were sampled from a woman aged 35-70 years with stage I lung adenocarcinoma.

J is TRBJ2-7 and V is TRBV28; no clear D gene. CDR1 is MDHEN, CDR2 SYDVKM, per germline. The CDR3 length is 16 residues. Trimming stripped 5 bases from V and 0 bases from J, with 17 bases between. The CDR3 DNA sequence: TGTGCCAGCAGTGAAGTTGGATCCCTGGCCTCCTACGAGCAGTACTTC. It translates to CASSEVGSLASYEQYF. Complete variable domain (other parts from reference TRBV28 and TRBJ2-7): DVKVTQSSRYLVKRTGEKVFLECVQDMDHENMFWYRQDPGLGLRLIYFSYDVKMKEKGDIPEGYSVSREKKERFSLILESASTNQTSMYLCASSEVGSLASYEQYFGPGTRLTVT.

The chain combines TRBV28 with TRBJ2-3; 7 nucleotides align to TRBD2. In germline, CDR1 is MDHEN, CDR2 SYDVKM. Trimming removed 4 bases from V and 4 bases from J; junction bases left unmatched: 14. This CDR3 comprises 17 residues. CDR3 nucleotides: TGTGCCAGCAGTTACGTCCGAGGGCGGGAGCGGGCAGATACGCAGTATTTT. This gives the protein CASSYVRGRERADTQYF. Complete variable domain (other parts from reference TRBV28 and TRBJ2-3): DVKVTQSSRYLVKRTGEKVFLECVQDMDHENMFWYRQDPGLGLRLIYFSYDVKMKEKGDIPEGYSVSREKKERFSLILESASTNQTSMYLCASSYVRGRERADTQYFGPGTRLTVL.

The rearrangement uses TRBV28 and TRBJ1-3; unclear D gene. The length of the CDR3 is 14 residues. CDR1 MDHEN and CDR2 SYDVKM come from the germline V gene. V was pared by 5 bases and J by 1 base, with 9 bases between. CDR3: CASSPPRSGNTIYF. CDR3 DNA sequence: TGTGCCAGCAGTCCGCCAAGGTCTGGAAACACCATATATTTT. Complete variable domain (other parts from reference TRBV28 and TRBJ1-3): DVKVTQSSRYLVKRTGEKVFLECVQDMDHENMFWYRQDPGLGLRLIYFSYDVKMKEKGDIPEGYSVSREKKERFSLILESASTNQTSMYLCASSPPRSGNTIYFGEGSWLTVV.

The chain has TRBV28 and TRBJ2-4, with D hard to call. V dropped 2 bases and J dropped 1 base, with 3 bases sitting between them. The CDR3 spans 13 residues. Germline CDR1 and CDR2: MDHEN and SYDVKM. CDR3 loop: CASSLVAKNIQYF. The DNA of the CDR3 is TGTGCCAGCAGTTTAGTGGCCAAAAACATTCAGTACTTC.

V and J are TRBV11-2 and TRBJ1-1; TRBD1 agrees at 7 bases. The CDR3 spans 12 residues. Germline CDR1 SGHAT, CDR2 FQNNGV. V lost 5 bases, J lost 11 bases, and 8 bases stayed unmatched. The CDR3, as DNA: TGTGCCAGCAGCAAGGGACAGCCCCCGGCTTTCTTT. It is translated as CASSKGQPPAFF.

Here the CDR3 DNA reads TGTGCCAGCAGTTACGTCGGACTAGAAGAGACCCAGTACTTC. Its protein product is CASSYVGLEETQYF. V and J are TRBV6-5 and TRBJ2-5; TRBD2 matches 7 bases. In germline, CDR1 is MNHEY, CDR2 SVGAGI. V shed 2 bases, J shed 3 bases, and the junction held 3 bases outside the gene matches. The CDR3 sequence is 14 residues long.

This clone was seen only once. This chain connects TRBV28 to TRBJ2-1, with D possibly TRBD1 on 5 matching bases. Germline V gene sequence: CDR1 MDHEN, CDR2 SYDVKM. The CDR3 runs 14 residues. V lost 6 bases, J lost 3 bases, and 12 bases lay in between. CDR3 nucleotide sequence: TGTGCCAGCAGCTTTGGCAGGGTCTACAATGAGCAGTTCTTC. As protein: CASSFGRVYNEQFF.

The V and J genes are TRBV29-1 and TRBJ1-2; no firm D call. The length of the CDR3 is 12 residues. The germline V gene encodes CDR1 SQVTM and CDR2 ANQGSEA. Trimming removed 4 bases from V and 5 bases from J, with 11 bases in between. CDR3 residues: CSVARSGYGYTF. CDR3 in DNA: TGCAGCGTTGCCAGGTCGGGATATGGCTACACCTTC.

This chain's CDR3 is CASSYSRDRTFGQYF. CDR3 coding DNA: TGTGCCAGCAGTTACTCGAGGGACAGAACCTTCGGGCAGTACTTC. The chain recombines TRBV6-5 with TRBJ2-7; 7 nucleotides match TRBD1. Germline V lookup: CDR1 MNHEY, CDR2 SVGAGI. J gave up 9 bases and V 0 bases, and 11 bases lay outside the gene matches. This CDR3 region has 15 residues.

The chain combines TRBV2 with TRBJ1-1, with D perhaps TRBD1 (5 bases). The CDR3 runs to 14 residues. Germline-derived CDR1 and CDR2 are SNHLY and FYNNEI. V shed 11 bases and J shed 1 base, with 17 bases lying between them. The CDR3 reads CAGRGARGNTEAFF. CDR3 in DNA: TGTGCCGGGCGAGGGGCCCGGGGGAACACTGAAGCTTTCTTT.

This clone was seen a single time. For the CDR3, the DNA is TGTGCCAGCAGCTTCGGGAGCGCCTCCACTGAAGCTTTCTTT. Translated: CASSFGSASTEAFF. This sequence joins TRBV5-8 and TRBJ1-1; D is uncertain. CDR1 is SGHTS and CDR2 is YDEGEE in the germline V gene. The CDR3 is 14 amino acids. Trimming took off 2 bases at V and 4 bases at J, with 12 bases between the two ends.

This clone has more than one count but fewer than ten. This rearrangement joins TRBV18 to TRBJ1-2; D is uncertain. V lost 2 bases to trimming and J lost 2 bases, with 9 bases between them. Germline V gives CDR1 KGHSH, CDR2 LQKENI. This CDR3 comprises 14 residues. The CDR3 spells CASSPGPANYGYTF. CDR3 in DNA: TGTGCCAGCTCACCAGGGCCCGCGAACTATGGCTACACCTTC.

V gene TRBV4-2 combines with J gene TRBJ2-7; D ambiguous. The CDR3 is made up of 15 amino acids. V lost 1 base to trimming and J lost 5 bases, with 15 bases between them. The germline V gene encodes CDR1 LGHNA and CDR2 YNFKEQ. The chain's CDR3 is CASSQVEVGLDEQYF. CDR3 bases: TGTGCCAGCAGCCAAGTCGAGGTTGGGCTGGACGAGCAGTACTTC.

As for this clone: This same CDR3 is encoded by further DNA sequences in the sample. The V call is TRBV20-1, the J call TRBJ2-7; D not resolved. Germline CDR1 DFQATT, CDR2 SNEGSKA (reference sequence). The CDR3 totals 10 residues. V shed 2 bases and J shed 4 bases, with 3 bases lying between them. The CDR3 loop is CSARNYEQYF. CDR3 nucleotide sequence: TGCAGTGCTAGAAATTACGAGCAGTACTTC.

This clone has only a few counts. The same CDR3 can be traced to other DNA sequences in this sample. The chain combines TRBV13 with TRBJ1-3; no definite D call. Germline-derived CDR1 and CDR2 are PRHDT and FYEKMQ (reference sequence). Trimming cost V 1 base and J 0 bases, with 7 bases left between them. The CDR3 runs to 15 residues. The CDR3: CASSLDSSSGNTIYF. The CDR3 DNA reads as TGTGCCAGCAGCTTAGACAGTAGCTCTGGAAACACCATATATTTT.

This chain joins TRBV27 and TRBJ2-1; D gene ambiguous. The germline V gene encodes CDR1 MNHEY and CDR2 SMNVEV (reference sequence). Trimming took off 3 bases at V and 8 bases at J, with 8 bases between the two ends. The CDR3 loop spans 12 amino acids. CDR3 coding DNA: TGTGCCAGCAGTTTTCAAAGGGATGAGCAGTTCTTC. Amino acids: CASSFQRDEQFF.

The chain employs TRBV30 and TRBJ1-5; D is possibly TRBD1 (5 bases). Germline V gene lookup returns CDR1 GTSNPN and CDR2 SVGIG (reference sequence). The V end lost 1 base, the J end lost 7 bases, and 17 bases lay between the germline ends. The CDR3 runs 15 residues. Here the CDR3 reads CAWSGEGGTKQPQHF. CDR3 DNA sequence: TGTGCCTGGAGTGGTGAAGGAGGGACTAAACAGCCCCAGCATTTT.

CDR3 sequence: CASSGWDKDRSPLHF. In DNA form, the CDR3 reads TGTGCCAGCAGTGGCTGGGACAAGGATAGATCACCCCTCCACTTT. This sequence joins TRBV6-6 and TRBJ1-6; D is perhaps TRBD1 (6 bases). Looked up from germline, CDR1 is MNHNY and CDR2 is SVGAGI (reference sequence). Trimming shortened V by 5 bases and J by 10 bases, and 18 bases separated the two germline ends. The CDR3 extends over 15 amino acids.

Here the CDR3 reads CASSLTRGLGGGYTF. The CDR3 coding sequence is TGTGCCAGCAGTTTAACGAGAGGATTGGGTGGTGGCTACACCTTC. This chain joins TRBV27 and TRBJ1-2; D gene ambiguous. CDR3 size: 15 residues. In germline, CDR1 is MNHEY, CDR2 SMNVEV (reference sequence). The V end lost 2 bases, the J end lost 7 bases, and 17 bases lay between the germline ends.

CDR3 residues: CASSLGISDGWVGYTF. The CDR3 DNA follows: TGTGCCAGCAGCTTGGGGATTTCAGACGGGTGGGTAGGCTACACCTTC. The chain uses TRBV5-5 and TRBJ1-2; D not certain. V was clipped by 0 bases and J by 8 bases, with 20 bases between them. The germline V gene has CDR1 SGHKS and CDR2 YYEKEE (reference sequence). The CDR3 contains 16 residues.

The chain recombines TRBV7-2 with TRBJ2-6; D not resolved. Trimming pared 6 bases from V and 4 bases from J, leaving 7 bases between. This CDR3 region has 13 residues. Germline loops: CDR1 SGHTA, CDR2 FQGNSA. The CDR3 sequence: CASSLGGANVLTF. Here the CDR3 DNA reads TGTGCCAGCAGTCTAGGGGGGGCCAACGTCCTGACTTTC.